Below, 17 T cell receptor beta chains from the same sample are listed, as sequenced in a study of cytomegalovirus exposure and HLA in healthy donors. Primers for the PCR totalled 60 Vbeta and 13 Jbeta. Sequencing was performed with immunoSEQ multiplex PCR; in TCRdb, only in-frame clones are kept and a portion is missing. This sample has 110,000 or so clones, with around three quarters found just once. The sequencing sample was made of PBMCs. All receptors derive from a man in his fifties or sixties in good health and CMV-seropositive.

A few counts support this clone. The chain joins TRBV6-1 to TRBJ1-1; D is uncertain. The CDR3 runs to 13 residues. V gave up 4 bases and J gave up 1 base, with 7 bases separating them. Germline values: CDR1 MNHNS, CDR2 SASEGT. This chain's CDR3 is CASSVRSNTEAFF. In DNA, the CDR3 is TGTGCCAGCAGTGTGCGTTCGAACACTGAAGCTTTCTTT.

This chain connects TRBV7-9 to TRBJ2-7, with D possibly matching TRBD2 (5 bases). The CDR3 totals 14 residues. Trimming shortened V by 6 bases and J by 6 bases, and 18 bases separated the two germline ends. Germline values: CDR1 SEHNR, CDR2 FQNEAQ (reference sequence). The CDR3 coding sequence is TGTGCCAGCAGTTCGAACGTCGAGGCGGGCGAGCAGTACTTC. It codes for CASSSNVEAGEQYF.

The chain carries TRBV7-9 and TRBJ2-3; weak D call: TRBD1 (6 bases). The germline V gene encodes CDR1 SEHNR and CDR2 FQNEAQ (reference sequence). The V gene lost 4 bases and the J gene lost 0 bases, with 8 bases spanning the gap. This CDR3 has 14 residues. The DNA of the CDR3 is TGTGCCAGCAGCTACGGACAGAGCACAGATACGCAGTATTTT. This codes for CASSYGQSTDTQYF.

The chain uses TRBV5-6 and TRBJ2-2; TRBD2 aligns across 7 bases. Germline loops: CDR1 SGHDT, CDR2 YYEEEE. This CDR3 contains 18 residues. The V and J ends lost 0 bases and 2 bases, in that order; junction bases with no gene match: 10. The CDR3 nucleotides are TGTGCCAGCAGCTTGGTCGGGTTGGGACTACTTAACACCGGGGAGCTGTTTTTT. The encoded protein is CASSLVGLGLLNTGELFF.

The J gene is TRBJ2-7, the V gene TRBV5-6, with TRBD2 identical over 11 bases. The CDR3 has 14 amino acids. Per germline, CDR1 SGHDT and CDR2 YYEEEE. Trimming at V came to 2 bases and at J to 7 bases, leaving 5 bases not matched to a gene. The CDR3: CASSLLAGEWEQYF. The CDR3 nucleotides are TGTGCCAGCAGCTTACTAGCGGGGGAGTGGGAGCAGTACTTC.

In DNA, the CDR3 is TGTGCCAGCAGCAAGGGGGGGGTAAACTATGGCTACACCTTC. Translation: CASSKGGVNYGYTF. The rearrangement uses TRBV21-1 and TRBJ1-2. TRBV21-1 is labeled a pseudogene. The length of the CDR3 is 14 residues.

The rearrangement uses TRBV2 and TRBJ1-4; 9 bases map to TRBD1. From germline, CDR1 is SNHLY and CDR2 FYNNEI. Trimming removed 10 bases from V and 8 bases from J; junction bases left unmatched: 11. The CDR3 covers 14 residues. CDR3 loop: CATSGDRDSEKLFF. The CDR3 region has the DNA TGTGCCACCTCGGGGGACAGGGACTCCGAAAAACTGTTTTTT.

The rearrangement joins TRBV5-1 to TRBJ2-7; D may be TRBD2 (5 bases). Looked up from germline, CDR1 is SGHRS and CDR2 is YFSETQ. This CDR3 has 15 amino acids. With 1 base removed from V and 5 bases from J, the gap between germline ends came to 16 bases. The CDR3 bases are TGCGCCAGCAGCTTGATGAGGGTAACGAACGACGAGCAGTACTTC. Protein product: CASSLMRVTNDEQYF.

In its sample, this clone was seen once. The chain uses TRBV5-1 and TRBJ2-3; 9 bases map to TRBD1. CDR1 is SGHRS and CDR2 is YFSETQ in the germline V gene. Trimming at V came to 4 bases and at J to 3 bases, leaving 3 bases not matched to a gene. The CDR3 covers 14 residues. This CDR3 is CASSPDRGTDTQYF. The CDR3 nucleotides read TGCGCCAGCAGCCCCGACAGGGGGACAGATACGCAGTATTTT.

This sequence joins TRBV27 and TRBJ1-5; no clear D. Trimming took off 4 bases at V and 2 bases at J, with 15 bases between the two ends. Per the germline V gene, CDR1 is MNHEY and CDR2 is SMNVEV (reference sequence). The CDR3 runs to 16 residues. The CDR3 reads CASSSLRRGGNQPQHF. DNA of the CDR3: TGTGCCAGCAGTTCTCTCCGGCGGGGTGGCAATCAGCCCCAGCATTTT.

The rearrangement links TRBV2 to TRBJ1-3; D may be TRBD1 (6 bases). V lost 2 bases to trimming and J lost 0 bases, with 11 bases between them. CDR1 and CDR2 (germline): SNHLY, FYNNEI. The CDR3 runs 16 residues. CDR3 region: CASSESTGNSGNTIYF. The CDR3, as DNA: TGTGCCAGCAGTGAATCTACAGGGAACTCTGGAAACACCATATATTTT.

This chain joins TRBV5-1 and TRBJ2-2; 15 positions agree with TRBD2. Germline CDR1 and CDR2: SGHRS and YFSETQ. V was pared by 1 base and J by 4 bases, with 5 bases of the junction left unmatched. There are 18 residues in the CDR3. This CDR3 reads CASSLMGLAGGSTGELFF. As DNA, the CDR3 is TGCGCCAGCAGCTTGATGGGACTAGCGGGAGGATCCACCGGGGAGCTGTTTTTT.

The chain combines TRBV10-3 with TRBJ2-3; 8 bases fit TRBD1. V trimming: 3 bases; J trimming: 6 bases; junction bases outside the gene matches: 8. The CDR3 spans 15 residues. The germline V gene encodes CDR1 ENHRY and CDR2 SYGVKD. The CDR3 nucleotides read TGTGCCATCAGTGATCCAGGACAGGGAATGGATACGCAGTATTTT. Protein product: CAISDPGQGMDTQYF.

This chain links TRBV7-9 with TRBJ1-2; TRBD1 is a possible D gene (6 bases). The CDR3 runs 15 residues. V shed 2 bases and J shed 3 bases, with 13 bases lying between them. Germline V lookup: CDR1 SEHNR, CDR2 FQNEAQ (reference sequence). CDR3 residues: CASSLRQDRDYGYTF. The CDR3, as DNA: TGTGCCAGCAGCTTAAGGCAGGACAGAGACTATGGCTACACCTTC.

The CDR3: CASSPTGGRGFGNEKLFF. CDR3 in DNA: TGTGCCAGCAGTCCCACGGGGGGCAGGGGTTTTGGTAATGAAAAACTGTTTTTT. J is TRBJ1-4 and V is TRBV28, with D possibly matching TRBD1 (6 bases). The CDR3 runs to 18 residues. Germline CDR1 and CDR2: MDHEN and SYDVKM. V was cut by 5 bases and J by 4 bases, with 23 bases left in between.

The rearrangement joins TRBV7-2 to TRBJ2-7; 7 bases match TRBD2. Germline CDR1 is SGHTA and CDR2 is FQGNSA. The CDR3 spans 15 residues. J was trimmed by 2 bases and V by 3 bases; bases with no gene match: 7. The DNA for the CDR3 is TGTGCCAGCAGCTTCAGGCAGCGGGGAACCTACGAGCAGTACTTC. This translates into CASSFRQRGTYEQYF.

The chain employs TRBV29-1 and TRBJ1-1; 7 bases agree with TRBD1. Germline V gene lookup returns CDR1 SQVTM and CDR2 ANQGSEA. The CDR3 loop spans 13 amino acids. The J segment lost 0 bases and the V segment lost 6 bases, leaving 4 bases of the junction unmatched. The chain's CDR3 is CSVEGQMNTEAFF. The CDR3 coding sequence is TGCAGCGTGGAGGGACAGATGAACACTGAAGCTTTCTTT.